A selection of T cell receptor beta chains follows, all from one sample in a study of T cells in Graves' hyperthyroidism and ophthalmopathy. TCRdb processed the multiplex PCR reads anew with MiXCR; each CDR3 protein has one entry. The data show some 350,000 distinct CDR3 sequences, roughly 25% seen once. Material: blood. Receptor source: a man between 50 and 59 years old with Graves' hyperthyroidism. The CDR3 runs from the conserved cysteine through the conserved F or W. A D gene is named only where the DNA matches it firmly. A clone size is listed for some rows: how often the clone was seen (once, few, many), or a class if it is expanded.

V: TRBV2
size: many
D: TRBD2
J: TRBJ2-7
DNA: TGTGCCAGCAGCTCCCGACGGAGTGGACTAGCGGGAAGTACCGAGCAGTACTTC
CDR3: CASSSRRSGLAGSTEQYF

V: TRBV6-1
size: -
D: -
J: TRBJ2-1
DNA: TGTGCCAGCCTGGCCAGGGACAATGAGCAGTTCTTC
CDR3: CASLARDNEQFF

V: TRBV9
size: -
D: TRBD2
J: TRBJ2-1
DNA: TGTGCCAGCAGCGTCAGCGGGACTAGCCTCAATGAGCAGTTCTTC
CDR3: CASSVSGTSLNEQFF

V: TRBV28
size: many
D: -
J: TRBJ1-1
DNA: TGTGCCAGCAGTTTCCCCAGTCAGGACACTGAAGCTTTCTTT
CDR3: CASSFPSQDTEAFF

V: TRBV20-1
size: few
D: -
J: TRBJ1-1
DNA: TGCAGTGCTAGAGATTACAGGAACACTGAAGCTTTCTTT
CDR3: CSARDYRNTEAFF

V: TRBV3-1
size: -
D: TRBD1
J: TRBJ1-2
DNA: TGTGCCAGCAGCCAACTCCCCGGGACAGGGGGCGATGGCTACACCTTC
CDR3: CASSQLPGTGGDGYTF

V: TRBV20-1
size: -
D: -
J: TRBJ2-5
DNA: TGCAGTGCTAGAGGCCCCGGGGGCGGGGAGACCCAGTACTTC
CDR3: CSARGPGGGETQYF

V: TRBV11-2
size: few
D: -
J: TRBJ1-1
DNA: TGTGCCAGCAGCATACACAGGGAGGTCACTGAAGCTTTCTTT
CDR3: CASSIHREVTEAFF

V: TRBV7-3
size: -
D: -
J: TRBJ2-5
DNA: TGTGCCAGCAGCCCGGAACCGGGACGGTCACAAGAGACCCAGTACTTC
CDR3: CASSPEPGRSQETQYF

V: TRBV7-9
size: -
D: -
J: TRBJ2-6
DNA: TGTGCCAGCAGCTTAGGGGGGCTCGGCGGGGCCAACGTCCTGACTTTC
CDR3: CASSLGGLGGANVLTF

V: TRBV20-1
size: few
D: -
J: TRBJ1-2
DNA: TGCAGTGCTAGAGGACGCTCCTATGGCTACACCTTC
CDR3: CSARGRSYGYTF

V: TRBV29-1
size: -
D: -
J: TRBJ2-5
DNA: TGCAGCGTAAACTTCGAGACCCAGTACTTC
CDR3: CSVNFETQYF

V: TRBV28
size: -
D: TRBD1
J: TRBJ2-5
DNA: TGTGCCAGCAGTGAAACGACAGGGAAAGAGACCCAGTACTTC
CDR3: CASSETTGKETQYF

V: TRBV30
size: many
D: -
J: TRBJ2-7
DNA: TGTGCCTGGAGTGACAGGGTCCTTTCCGAGCAGTACTTC
CDR3: CAWSDRVLSEQYF

V: TRBV5-5
size: few
D: -
J: TRBJ2-5
DNA: TGTGCCAGCAGCTTGGTGGGGGGCCAAGAGACCCAGTACTTC
CDR3: CASSLVGGQETQYF

V: TRBV5-6
size: -
D: TRBD1
J: TRBJ1-5
DNA: TGTGCCAGCAGCTTGAGGGACAGACTCAATCAGCCCCAGCATTTT
CDR3: CASSLRDRLNQPQHF

V: TRBV20-1
size: few
D: TRBD1
J: TRBJ2-3
DNA: TGCAGTACGGGACAGGGTACTTCAGATACGCAGTATTTT
CDR3: CSTGQGTSDTQYF

V: TRBV2
size: -
D: TRBD1
J: TRBJ2-1
DNA: TGTGCCATCGGAACAGGGGGCTCCTACAATGAGCAGTTCTTC
CDR3: CAIGTGGSYNEQFF

V: TRBV7-9
size: -
D: -
J: TRBJ2-3
DNA: TGTACCAGCAGCTTATGGCAAACAGATACGCAGTATTTT
CDR3: CTSSLWQTDTQYF

V: TRBV5-1
size: -
D: TRBD2
J: TRBJ2-1
DNA: TGTGCCAGCAGCTTGGGGAGCGGGAGCGACAATGAGCAGTTCTTC
CDR3: CASSLGSGSDNEQFF

V: TRBV5-5
size: -
D: -
J: TRBJ1-6
DNA: TGTGCCAGCAGCTTGGTAGAATCACCCCTCCACTTT
CDR3: CASSLVESPLHF

V: TRBV18
size: -
D: -
J: TRBJ2-2
DNA: TGTGCCAGCTCACCTCAGCCCCAGCCCGGGGAGCTGTTTTTT
CDR3: CASSPQPQPGELFF

V: TRBV19
size: few
D: -
J: TRBJ2-3
DNA: TGTGCCAGTAGTATAGGCGGATCCCGAACGCAGTATTTT
CDR3: CASSIGGSRTQYF

V: TRBV27
size: -
D: -
J: TRBJ2-3
DNA: TGTGCCAGTAGTTACGAGGGGGTCACAGATACGCAGTATTTT
CDR3: CASSYEGVTDTQYF

V: TRBV9
size: -
D: -
J: TRBJ2-6
DNA: TGTGCCAGCAGCGTAGCAATGGGTAGGTCTGGGGCCAACGTCCTGACTTTC
CDR3: CASSVAMGRSGANVLTF

V: TRBV29-1
size: -
D: TRBD2
J: TRBJ2-7
DNA: TGCAGCGTTGAGCTAGCGGGAGACAACGAGCAGTACTTC
CDR3: CSVELAGDNEQYF

V: TRBV5-1
size: few
D: -
J: TRBJ2-7
DNA: TGCGCCAGCATGGGGGTTAGCGATGGCGAGCAGTACTTC
CDR3: CASMGVSDGEQYF

V: TRBV11-2
size: -
D: -
J: TRBJ2-3
DNA: TGTGCCAGCAGCACTGACAGAACTGATACGCAGTATTTT
CDR3: CASSTDRTDTQYF